These T cell receptor beta chains were read from a single sample in a study of OX40 agonist ivuxolimab in advanced cancers. Clones were sequenced by immunoSEQ multiplex PCR, and TCRdb holds only the in-frame ones, with some missing. In the table there are tens of thousands of clones, 70% to 90% of which are singletons. Source: CD4+ or CD8+ T cells sorted from blood, taken in a trial of the OX40 agonist ivuxolimab. The source is an adult with an advanced solid tumor such as melanoma, head and neck, liver or kidney cancer. The CDR3 runs from the conserved cysteine through the conserved F or W. Fields, in order: V gene, D gene, J gene, clone size, CDR3 DNA, CDR3 protein. A D gene is named only where the DNA matches it firmly. Some rows mark clone size as missing; the rest say once, few, many or name a class of expanded clone.

V gene: TRBV13; D gene: TRBD2; J gene: TRBJ2-7; clone size: .; CDR3 DNA: TGTGCCAGCAGCTTAGTACCGATAGCGGGGGGTTCCTACGAGCAGTACTTC; CDR3 protein: CASSLVPIAGGSYEQYF
V gene: TRBV4-1; D gene: .; J gene: TRBJ2-7; clone size: once; CDR3 DNA: TGCGCCAGCAGCCCCAGGGGAACAGGGTTCTACGAGCAGTACTTC; CDR3 protein: CASSPRGTGFYEQYF
V gene: TRBV10-1; D gene: TRBD1; J gene: TRBJ2-7; clone size: .; CDR3 DNA: TGCGCCAGCAGTTACGGGACAGGACCCTACGAGCAGTACTTC; CDR3 protein: CASSYGTGPYEQYF
V gene: TRBV29-1; D gene: .; J gene: TRBJ1-2; clone size: .; CDR3 DNA: TGCAGCGTTGGGGGGGCGCAAGCCTATGGCTACACCTTC; CDR3 protein: CSVGGAQAYGYTF
V gene: TRBV4-1; D gene: .; J gene: TRBJ2-3; clone size: few; CDR3 DNA: TGCGCCAGCAGCCAAGATGGTACACGAGATACGCAGTATTTT; CDR3 protein: CASSQDGTRDTQYF
V gene: TRBV6-5; D gene: TRBD1; J gene: TRBJ1-1; clone size: .; CDR3 DNA: TGTGCCAGCAGTTACCGCGGCCCAGGGGGCACTGAAGCTTTCTTT; CDR3 protein: CASSYRGPGGTEAFF
V gene: TRBV5-6; D gene: .; J gene: TRBJ2-1; clone size: .; CDR3 DNA: TGTGCCAGCAGCCTGCTGGGGGACATGGGTAATAATGAGCAGTTCTTC; CDR3 protein: CASSLLGDMGNNEQFF
V gene: TRBV28; D gene: TRBD1; J gene: TRBJ1-5; clone size: .; CDR3 DNA: TGTGCCAGCAGCCCCCCCATCCTCAGGACAGGGCCGAATCAGCCCCAGCATTTT; CDR3 protein: CASSPPILRTGPNQPQHF
V gene: TRBV6-5; D gene: TRBD1; J gene: TRBJ1-6; clone size: .; CDR3 DNA: TGTGCCAGCAGTTACAGGCGGACAGGGGGTAATTCACCCCTCCACTTT; CDR3 protein: CASSYRRTGGNSPLHF
V gene: TRBV7-2; D gene: TRBD2; J gene: TRBJ2-1; clone size: .; CDR3 DNA: TGTGCCAGCAGCTGGCGACTAGCGGGGGCCCCGAGCTCCTACAATGAGCAGTTCTTC; CDR3 protein: CASSWRLAGAPSSYNEQFF
V gene: TRBV18; D gene: .; J gene: TRBJ2-3; clone size: .; CDR3 DNA: TGTGCCAGCTCACCATCGGCCAGGGACACAGATACGCAGTATTTT; CDR3 protein: CASSPSARDTDTQYF
V gene: TRBV2; D gene: TRBD2; J gene: TRBJ2-3; clone size: .; CDR3 DNA: TGTGCCAGCCATTTCGGGACTAGCGGAACAGATACGCAGTATTTT; CDR3 protein: CASHFGTSGTDTQYF
V gene: TRBV18; D gene: .; J gene: TRBJ1-1; clone size: medium-sized; CDR3 DNA: TGTGCCAGCTCACCATCTCCATACAGAGAGCCGAACACTGAAGCTTTCTTT; CDR3 protein: CASSPSPYREPNTEAFF
V gene: TRBV10-1; D gene: TRBD1; J gene: TRBJ1-4; clone size: .; CDR3 DNA: TGCGCCAGCAGCGGAGGGTCAGGGGGCAGTGAAAAACTGTTTTTT; CDR3 protein: CASSGGSGGSEKLFF
V gene: TRBV29-1; D gene: .; J gene: TRBJ2-5; clone size: .; CDR3 DNA: TGCAGGTGGGAGACCCAGTACTTC; CDR3 protein: CRWETQYF
V gene: TRBV7-8; D gene: .; J gene: TRBJ2-3; clone size: .; CDR3 DNA: TGTGCCAGCAGCTTAGACAGGGCCGGGGATACGCAGTATTTT; CDR3 protein: CASSLDRAGDTQYF
V gene: TRBV6-5; D gene: .; J gene: TRBJ1-4; clone size: .; CDR3 DNA: TGTGCCAGCAGACTCAGGGGTTTAGGTGAAAAACTGTTTTTT; CDR3 protein: CASRLRGLGEKLFF
V gene: TRBV4-1; D gene: TRBD2; J gene: TRBJ2-2; clone size: .; CDR3 DNA: TGCGCCAGCAAAGAGACTAGCGGGACGAACACCGGGGAGCTGTTTTTT; CDR3 protein: CASKETSGTNTGELFF
V gene: TRBV4-3; D gene: TRBD1; J gene: TRBJ1-2; clone size: .; CDR3 DNA: TGCGCCAGCAGCCAAGGGGCGGGAGGGGGCAACGGTGGCTACACCTTC; CDR3 protein: CASSQGAGGGNGGYTF
V gene: TRBV11-2; D gene: .; J gene: TRBJ2-7; clone size: .; CDR3 DNA: TGTGCCAGCAGCTTAGAGGCGGGCGAGGGCTACGAGCAGTACTTC; CDR3 protein: CASSLEAGEGYEQYF
V gene: TRBV5-1; D gene: TRBD1; J gene: TRBJ1-2; clone size: .; CDR3 DNA: TGCGCCAGCAGCTTGGCCACAACTACAGGGGGCGAGGGCTACACCTTC; CDR3 protein: CASSLATTTGGEGYTF
V gene: TRBV7-2; D gene: TRBD1; J gene: TRBJ2-7; clone size: .; CDR3 DNA: TGTGCCAGCAGCAAGCGGCCGGGACAGGGCACCAGCGAGCAGTACTTC; CDR3 protein: CASSKRPGQGTSEQYF
V gene: TRBV19; D gene: .; J gene: TRBJ2-1; clone size: once; CDR3 DNA: TGTGCCAGTAGTATTGAAGGACCAAGATACAATGAGCAGTTCTTC; CDR3 protein: CASSIEGPRYNEQFF
V gene: TRBV19; D gene: .; J gene: TRBJ1-2; clone size: .; CDR3 DNA: TGTGCCAGTAGTCCTGACCCCCGGAGTAGCTATGGCTACACCTTC; CDR3 protein: CASSPDPRSSYGYTF
V gene: TRBV5-6; D gene: .; J gene: TRBJ1-2; clone size: .; CDR3 DNA: TGTGCCAGCAGCTTAGTCACCGTCACTAACTATGGCTACACCTTC; CDR3 protein: CASSLVTVTNYGYTF
V gene: TRBV10-3; D gene: .; J gene: TRBJ1-6; clone size: .; CDR3 DNA: TGTGCCATCAGTGAGTCGCGTAATTCACCCCTCCACTTT; CDR3 protein: CAISESRNSPLHF
V gene: TRBV5-8; D gene: .; J gene: TRBJ1-4; clone size: .; CDR3 DNA: TGTGCCAGCAGCTTTCAGGGTGCTAATGAAAAACTGTTTTTT; CDR3 protein: CASSFQGANEKLFF
V gene: TRBV6-6; D gene: .; J gene: TRBJ1-2; clone size: .; CDR3 DNA: TGTGCCAGCATAACCAGCTCTAACTATGGCTACACCTTC; CDR3 protein: CASITSSNYGYTF
V gene: TRBV7-6; D gene: TRBD2; J gene: TRBJ2-2; clone size: .; CDR3 DNA: TGTGCCAGCAGCCAGCGGACTAGCGCCAACACCGGGGAGCTGTTTTTT; CDR3 protein: CASSQRTSANTGELFF
V gene: TRBV18; D gene: .; J gene: TRBJ2-5; clone size: .; CDR3 DNA: TGTGCCAGCTCACCAGAGCAAGAGACCCAGTACTTC; CDR3 protein: CASSPEQETQYF
V gene: TRBV7-2; D gene: TRBD2; J gene: TRBJ2-3; clone size: once; CDR3 DNA: TGTGCCAGCAGCCCGGCAGCGGGAGGAGATACGCAGTATTTT; CDR3 protein: CASSPAAGGDTQYF
V gene: TRBV20-1; D gene: .; J gene: TRBJ2-1; clone size: .; CDR3 DNA: TGCAGTGCTAGGGTGCCCGGTGAGCAGTTCTTC; CDR3 protein: CSARVPGEQFF
V gene: TRBV13; D gene: .; J gene: TRBJ2-7; clone size: .; CDR3 DNA: TGTGCCAGCCGACGGGGGCAGGCCTACGAGCAGTACTTC; CDR3 protein: CASRRGQAYEQYF
V gene: TRBV5-1; D gene: .; J gene: TRBJ2-3; clone size: .; CDR3 DNA: TGCGCCAGCAGGGGGTCCGAGCGGGCCCCCACAGATACGCAGTATTTT; CDR3 protein: CASRGSERAPTDTQYF
V gene: TRBV2; D gene: .; J gene: TRBJ2-1; clone size: .; CDR3 DNA: TGTGCCAGCAGTGGAAGGAGGGGGGGCCTGGATGAGCAGTTCTTC; CDR3 protein: CASSGRRGGLDEQFF
V gene: TRBV5-1; D gene: .; J gene: TRBJ2-3; clone size: .; CDR3 DNA: TGCGCCAGCAAGCAGTCGGATACGCAGTATTTT; CDR3 protein: CASKQSDTQYF
V gene: TRBV6-1; D gene: .; J gene: TRBJ2-3; clone size: .; CDR3 DNA: TGTGCCGGTCAGCGGAGTAACACAGATACGCAGTATTTT; CDR3 protein: CAGQRSNTDTQYF
V gene: TRBV18; D gene: .; J gene: TRBJ1-1; clone size: .; CDR3 DNA: TGTGCCAGCTCACCACCGTTAGGCTTGAACACTGAAGCTTTCTTT; CDR3 protein: CASSPPLGLNTEAFF
V gene: TRBV9; D gene: .; J gene: TRBJ1-2; clone size: .; CDR3 DNA: TGTGCCAGCAGCGTAGATGGGGTCTCAGGCTACACCTTC; CDR3 protein: CASSVDGVSGYTF
V gene: TRBV27; D gene: .; J gene: TRBJ2-7; clone size: .; CDR3 DNA: TGTGCCAGCAGTTTAGGGGGGAGTGCCTACTTC; CDR3 protein: CASSLGGSAYF
V gene: TRBV11-2; D gene: .; J gene: TRBJ2-7; clone size: .; CDR3 DNA: TGTGCCAGCAGCGGGGTCCGACGGTACGAGCAGTACTTC; CDR3 protein: CASSGVRRYEQYF
V gene: TRBV27; D gene: TRBD1; J gene: TRBJ2-7; clone size: .; CDR3 DNA: TGTGCCAGCAGTCCGGGGACAGGTGGCTACGAGCAGTACTTC; CDR3 protein: CASSPGTGGYEQYF
V gene: TRBV6-1; D gene: TRBD1; J gene: TRBJ2-7; clone size: .; CDR3 DNA: TGTGCCAGCAGTGGGGCCAGACAGGGAGATTACGAGCAGTACTTC; CDR3 protein: CASSGARQGDYEQYF
V gene: TRBV5-1; D gene: .; J gene: TRBJ2-7; clone size: .; CDR3 DNA: TGCGCCAGCAGCAATGGGGTCTACGAGCAGTACTTC; CDR3 protein: CASSNGVYEQYF
V gene: TRBV18; D gene: .; J gene: TRBJ1-2; clone size: .; CDR3 DNA: TGTGCCAGCTCACCACAGGGGCCACCTTCTAACTATGGCTACACCTTC; CDR3 protein: CASSPQGPPSNYGYTF
V gene: TRBV5-8; D gene: .; J gene: TRBJ2-1; clone size: .; CDR3 DNA: TGTGCCAGCAGCTTGGTTAGGTGGTGGGAGCAGTTCTTC; CDR3 protein: CASSLVRWWEQFF
V gene: TRBV9; D gene: .; J gene: TRBJ2-3; clone size: .; CDR3 DNA: TGTGCCAGCAGCGGCGGACACGGCACAGATACGCAGTATTTT; CDR3 protein: CASSGGHGTDTQYF
V gene: TRBV6-1; D gene: .; J gene: TRBJ2-1; clone size: once; CDR3 DNA: TGTGCCAGCAGTGAAGGGGGCTCCTACAATGAGCAGTTCTTC; CDR3 protein: CASSEGGSYNEQFF